This TCR beta chain comes out of a study of blood T cell repertoires in COVID-19. Study background: Specimens from acute and convalescent COVID-19 originated in the United States, Italy and Spain. Sources were T cells, B-cell-depleted T cells, or PBMCs; the material itself was cDNA or gDNA.

Authors' processing steps: Estimation of nucleated cell counts was performed using reference gene primer amplification. Some clones are missing from TCRdb's copy, which holds only in-frame ones; the method was immunoSEQ multiplex PCR. The V and J calls and clone size come from that table; D and trimming were worked out from the DNA. The sample records 200,000 to 300,000 clones, around four fifths being singletons. Germline V CDR1 and CDR2: MNHNY, SVGAGI (reference sequence). The CDR3 runs to 15 residues. V gave up 2 bases and J gave up 1 base, with 10 bases separating them. The TCR originated in a woman aged 60-75 years with active or convalescent COVID-19. The J gene is TRBJ2-3, the V gene TRBV6-6; TRBD2 might be the D (6 bases). The source material was peripheral blood. The CDR3 loop is CASSYGGTRTDTQYF. The CDR3 nucleotides are TGTGCCAGCAGTTACGGCGGGACCCGCACAGATACGCAGTATTTT.